This T cell receptor (beta chain) was obtained from a study of breast tumors, draining lymph nodes, adjacent tissues. TCRdb analysed the multiplex PCR reads with MiXCR anew, one entry per CDR3 protein. The sample holds 150,000 to 200,000 distinct CDR3 sequences; approximately 33% are singletons and the top ten take 3% to 4%. The CDR3 totals 14 residues. The V end lost 2 bases, the J end lost 2 bases, and 9 bases lay between the germline ends. The germline V gene has CDR1 MNHEY and CDR2 SVGEGT. Samples came from axillary lymph nodes draining the breast cancer. Broader study findings: Compared with basal-like, luminal-like tumors shared significantly more repertoire with nontumor tissue. Findings are consistent with lymph node origin and intratumoral expansion of most tumor T cells. Tumor repertoires ranked between lymph nodes and nontumor tissue in diversity, with V and J gene preferences.

This clonotype was detected ten times or more. Its antigen is undetermined. The clonotype comes from a female donor with breast cancer. Some clones in this sample may be carry-over from other donors' samples. V is TRBV6-2 or TRBV6-3 and J is TRBJ2-5, with D possibly TRBD1 on 5 matching bases. The sequenced sample consisted of axillary lymph node tissue. CDR3 sequence: CASSYGASQETQYF. The CDR3 DNA is TGTGCCAGCAGTTACGGGGCGTCTCAAGAGACCCAGTACTTC.